Below, 26 T cell receptor beta chains from the same sample are listed, as sequenced in a study of blood T cell repertoires in COVID-19. Repertoires were generated with immunoSEQ multiplex PCR, while TCRdb's copy carries only in-frame clones and drops some. The data hold about 400,000 clones, with roughly nine tenths observed a single time. Sequencing used peripheral blood. These receptors were obtained from a middle-aged man with acute or convalescent COVID-19.

The gene calls are TRBV5-6 and TRBJ1-1; the D gene is possibly TRBD1 (5 bases). Between the trimmed V and J ends, which lost 4 bases and 11 bases, there was a span of 21 bases. The CDR3 spans 14 residues. CDR1 and CDR2 (germline): SGHDT, YYEEEE. The CDR3 loop is CASSAVWGGRQAFF. The DNA for the CDR3 is TGTGCCAGCAGCGCCGTCTGGGGGGGACGTCAGGCTTTCTTT.

This clone was counted a single time. The chain couples TRBV29-1 to TRBJ2-1; 10 bases line up with TRBD1. The germline CDR1 and CDR2 sequences are SQVTM and ANQGSEA. V shed 6 bases and J 7 bases; nucleotides not matched to a gene: 12. CDR3 size: 15 residues. CDR3 loop: CSVYTPTGGLNEQFF. The CDR3 DNA is TGCAGCGTGTACACCCCGACAGGGGGCTTAAATGAGCAGTTCTTC.

The rearrangement uses TRBV6-6 and TRBJ1-5; 7 bases map to TRBD1. The CDR3 runs to 16 residues. V trimming: 6 bases; J trimming: 0 bases; junction bases outside the gene matches: 8. Looked up from germline, CDR1 is MNHNY and CDR2 is SVGAGI (reference sequence). The CDR3 DNA follows: TGTGCCAGCAGACGCACAGGGGATTATAGCAATCAGCCCCAGCATTTT. It specifies CASRRTGDYSNQPQHF.

This clone has just a few counts. The chain joins TRBV18 to TRBJ2-7, with 8 bases fitting TRBD1. V lost 3 bases to trimming and J lost 5 bases; unmatched junction nucleotides: 3. The CDR3 covers 13 residues. Looked up from germline, CDR1 is KGHSH and CDR2 is LQKENI. DNA of the CDR3: TGTGCCAGCTCACCGGACAGGGTCAACGAGCAGTACTTC. It yields the protein CASSPDRVNEQYF. Full variable domain (outside the CDR3, taken from reference TRBV18 and TRBJ2-7): NAGVMQNPRHLVRRRGQEARLRCSPMKGHSHVYWYRQLPEEGLKFMVYLQKENIIDESGMPKERFSAEFPKEGPSILRIQQVVRGDSAAYFCASSPDRVNEQYFGPGTRLTVT.

J is TRBJ1-3 and V is TRBV15; no clear D gene. V dropped 3 bases and J dropped 0 bases, with 9 bases sitting between them. The CDR3 extends over 15 amino acids. Germline V gene lookup returns CDR1 LNHNV and CDR2 YYDKDF (reference sequence). This chain's CDR3 is CATSSSVHSGNTIYF. In DNA, the CDR3 is TGTGCCACCAGCAGCTCAGTCCACTCTGGAAACACCATATATTTT.

Only a few counts were recorded for this clone. V gene TRBV30 combines with J gene TRBJ2-2; 9 bases fit TRBD2. Germline V lookup: CDR1 GTSNPN, CDR2 SVGIG (reference sequence). The trim removed 4 bases at V and 4 bases at J, leaving 4 bases unmatched. The length of the CDR3 is 14 residues. The CDR3 protein is CAWKRLAVTGELFF. The CDR3 DNA follows: TGTGCCTGGAAGCGACTAGCGGTCACCGGGGAGCTGTTTTTT.

This clone was counted once. The V call is TRBV28, the J call TRBJ1-2; the D is unclear. Germline CDR1 reads MDHEN; CDR2 reads SYDVKM. The CDR3 is made up of 15 amino acids. Trimming took off 5 bases at V and 4 bases at J, with 17 bases between the two ends. The CDR3 coding sequence is TGTGCCAGCAGTGACTACAAGCAGGTTATCTATGGCTACACCTTC. Residues: CASSDYKQVIYGYTF.

The chain combines TRBV6-2 or TRBV6-3 with TRBJ1-1, with no clear D. Germline-derived CDR1 and CDR2 are MNHEY and SVGEGT. V shed 4 bases and J shed 1 base, with 7 bases lying between them. The CDR3 loop spans 13 amino acids. The CDR3 loop is CASSWSPNTEAFF. The CDR3 region has the DNA TGTGCCAGCAGTTGGAGTCCGAACACTGAAGCTTTCTTT.

The chain joins TRBV3-1 (or the pseudogene TRBV3-2) to TRBJ1-2; D is uncertain. V gave up 4 bases and J gave up 5 bases, with 20 bases separating them. Germline V gives CDR1 LGHDT, CDR2 YNNKEL (reference sequence). The CDR3 totals 16 residues. CDR3 in DNA: TGTGCCAGCAGCCGAGGAGCCTCCAGACTTCCATATGGCTACACCTTC. Encoded protein: CASSRGASRLPYGYTF.

J is TRBJ1-5 and V is TRBV19, with 9 bases aligning to TRBD1. After removal of 7 bases from V and 2 bases from J, the junction contained 6 bases not matched to a gene. Germline CDR1 reads LNHDA; CDR2 reads SQIVND (reference sequence). This CDR3 is 15 amino acids long. The CDR3 protein is CASIPRTGGNQPQHF. The CDR3 DNA follows: TGTGCCAGTATCCCGCGGACAGGGGGCAATCAGCCCCAGCATTTT.

The chain couples TRBV12-3 or TRBV12-4 to TRBJ2-7; D is possibly TRBD2 (5 bases). The CDR3 runs 12 residues. V lost 8 bases, J lost 6 bases, and 14 bases lay in between. The CDR3 DNA sequence: TGTGCCAGCCGACCCGACGCGGGCGAGCAGTACTTC. Translation gives CASRPDAGEQYF.

The chain has TRBV20-1 and TRBJ2-1; TRBD2 is a possible D gene (6 bases). CDR3 length: 11 amino acids. The V gene's germline CDR1 is DFQATT and CDR2 SNEGSKA (reference sequence). V lost 3 bases to trimming and J lost 8 bases, with 8 bases between them. The CDR3 region is CSASWGDEQFF. The CDR3 DNA reads TGCAGTGCTAGTTGGGGGGATGAGCAGTTCTTC.

V and J are TRBV5-1 and TRBJ2-7; a weak D match, TRBD2 (5 bases). The CDR3 totals 15 residues. Germline V lookup: CDR1 SGHRS, CDR2 YFSETQ. V was cut by 1 base and J by 4 bases, with 15 bases left in between. The CDR3 DNA reads as TGCGCCAGCAGCTTGTTCTTGGAGGAACAGTACGAGCAGTACTTC. It is translated as CASSLFLEEQYEQYF.

A note on this clone: At one of its ends the junction is not consistent with the germline gene, which may arise from a read error. V usage is TRBV27 and J usage is TRBJ1-1; unclear D gene. CDR3 length: 13 amino acids. CDR1 MNHEY and CDR2 SMNVEV come from the germline V gene (reference sequence). For the CDR3, the DNA is TGTGCCAGCAGTCTATCCTTGGCCACTGAAGCTTTCTTT. Its translation is CASSLSLATEAFF.

CDR3 nucleotides: TGTGCCATCTCACAGGGGACCTATGGCTACACCTTC. The encoded protein is CAISQGTYGYTF. The V gene is TRBV10-3, the J gene TRBJ1-2; 7 bases map to TRBD1. The CDR3 totals 12 residues. Trimming cost V 8 bases and J 4 bases; bases outside gene matches: 4. The germline gives CDR1 ENHRY, CDR2 SYGVKD.

V and J are TRBV30 and TRBJ1-3, with a tentative D call TRBD1 (6 bases). This CDR3 comprises 15 residues. V was clipped by 3 bases and J by 0 bases, with 12 bases between them. Germline V gene lookup returns CDR1 GTSNPN and CDR2 SVGIG (reference sequence). CDR3 residues: CAWRGDNNSGNTIYF. The CDR3 bases are TGTGCCTGGAGGGGGGACAATAACTCTGGAAACACCATATATTTT.

The chain has TRBV10-3 and TRBJ1-1; 11 nucleotides agree with TRBD1. The CDR3 contains 14 residues. V dropped 2 bases and J dropped 5; count of bases not matched to a gene: 1. In germline, CDR1 is ENHRY, CDR2 SYGVKD. The CDR3 sequence: CAISEGQGATEAFF. The DNA for the CDR3 is TGTGCCATCAGTGAGGGACAGGGGGCGACTGAAGCTTTCTTT.

The V gene is TRBV9, the J gene TRBJ1-2; 8 positions agree with TRBD1. The CDR3 sequence is 16 residues long. Trimming at V came to 3 bases and at J to 2 bases, leaving 9 bases not matched to a gene. Germline V gene sequence: CDR1 SGDLS, CDR2 YYNGEE. CDR3 sequence: CASSAHRDRRNYGYTF. The CDR3 bases are TGTGCCAGCAGCGCGCACCGGGACAGGAGAAACTATGGCTACACCTTC. Drawing the rest from reference TRBV9 and TRBJ1-2, the complete variable domain is DSGVTQTPKHLITATGQRVTLRCSPRSGDLSVYWYQQSLDQGLQFLIQYYNGEERAKGNILERFSAQQFPDLHSELNLSSLELGDSALYFCASSAHRDRRNYGYTFGSGTRLTVV.

Points on this clone: Its ends do not fully match the called genes, so a read error is possible. This sequence joins TRBV4-1 and TRBJ2-4, with a tentative D call TRBD2 (5 bases). CDR1 and CDR2 from the germline V gene are MGHRA and YSYEKL. There are 14 residues in the CDR3. This CDR3 reads CASSPRGEGSPIDF. The CDR3 DNA reads TGCGCCAGCAGCCCGAGAGGAGAGGGCTCGCCGATCGACTTC.

J is TRBJ2-1 and V is TRBV28; 10 bases are a match to TRBD2. Per the germline V gene, CDR1 is MDHEN and CDR2 is SYDVKM. This CDR3 region has 16 residues. The V segment lost 3 bases and the J segment 7 bases; nucleotides outside the gene matches: 9. The CDR3 nucleotides read TGTGCCAGCAGTTTCCCCTTCTATAGCGGGGGGAATGAGCAGTTCTTC. Translated, it gives CASSFPFYSGGNEQFF.

This rearrangement joins TRBV9 to TRBJ2-7; possibly TRBD1 for D (5 bases). CDR1 and CDR2 (germline): SGDLS, YYNGEE. The CDR3 runs 13 residues. V was shortened by 0 bases and J by 3 bases, with 7 bases between the two germline ends. CDR3 residues: CASSVEGIYEQYF. The CDR3 nucleotides are TGTGCCAGCAGCGTAGAGGGGATCTACGAGCAGTACTTC.

This clone was seen once. The chain uses TRBV27 and TRBJ2-7, with 10 bases that match TRBD2. The CDR3 is 15 amino acids. V lost 5 bases to trimming and J lost 2 bases; unmatched junction nucleotides: 6. Per the germline V gene, CDR1 is MNHEY and CDR2 is SMNVEV (reference sequence). CDR3 nucleotide sequence: TGTGCCAGCAGTCGGGCTAGCGGGAGAACCTACGAGCAGTACTTC. Protein sequence: CASSRASGRTYEQYF.

The gene calls are TRBV6-1 and TRBJ2-2; D remains ambiguous. CDR1 is MNHNS, CDR2 SASEGT, per germline. The CDR3 sequence is 13 residues long. The V and J ends lost 3 bases and 4 bases respectively, with 6 bases between them. In nucleotides, the CDR3 is TGTGCCAGCAGTGATAGAATCACCGGGGAGCTGTTTTTT. This codes for CASSDRITGELFF.

The rearrangement uses TRBV7-6 and TRBJ1-2; D remains unclear. The CDR3 extends over 13 amino acids. The germline gives CDR1 SGHVS, CDR2 FNYEAQ. Between the trimmed V and J ends, which lost 6 bases and 4 bases, there was a span of 12 bases. As DNA, the CDR3 is TGTGCCAGCAGTCTTAACAGTGCCTATGGCTACACCTTC. It is translated as CASSLNSAYGYTF. Full variable domain (missing parts from reference TRBV7-6 and TRBJ1-2): GAGVSQSPRYKVTKRGQDVALRCDPISGHVSLYWYRQALGQGPEFLTYFNYEAQQDKSGLPNDRFSAERPEGSISTLTIQRTEQRDSAMYRCASSLNSAYGYTFGSGTRLTVV.

The chain carries TRBV7-2 and TRBJ2-5, with D maybe TRBD1 (5 bases). In germline, CDR1 is SGHTA, CDR2 FQGNSA. Deletions cut 3 bases from V and 4 bases from J, with 18 bases between. This CDR3 is built from 16 residues. Here the CDR3 reads CASSFDQVKGRETQYF. In DNA form, the CDR3 reads TGTGCCAGCAGCTTTGATCAGGTGAAGGGGCGAGAGACCCAGTACTTC.

This chain links TRBV11-3 with TRBJ2-2, with 7 bases lining up with TRBD1. The CDR3 totals 14 residues. After removal of 2 bases from V and 7 bases from J, the junction contained 4 bases not matched to a gene. Germline CDR1 is SGHNT and CDR2 is YENEEA. CDR3 sequence reads: CASSLRTGIGELFF. The CDR3 bases are TGTGCCAGCAGCTTACGGACAGGCATCGGGGAGCTGTTTTTT.